This T cell receptor beta chain was identified in a study of shared clonotypes between healthy human individuals. Study results and limitations: Unshared clonotypes carried lower generation probabilities than those common to all four donors.

Comment on this clone: Antigen specificity is unknown.

Some clones are missing from TCRdb's copy, which holds only in-frame ones; the method was immunoSEQ multiplex PCR. The sample has some 630,000 clones; 72% are singletons. There are 14 residues in the CDR3. Unmatched junction bases numbered 4, after V lost 4 bases and J lost 2 bases. Germline loops: CDR1 KGHSH, CDR2 LQKENI. The sequence came from a woman aged 30 to 39 in good health. The sample comprised memory CD4+ T cells sorted from blood. Stated subset: CD45RA-negative fraction. The chain carries TRBV18 and TRBJ2-5; 7 bases match TRBD1. CDR3 protein: CASSRDRTQETQYF. CDR3 DNA sequence: TGTGCCAGCTCACGGGACAGAACTCAAGAGACCCAGTACTTC.